This T cell receptor beta chain was retrieved from a study of T cell repertoires in cytomegalovirus infection. This clonotype was observed many times. TCRdb reprocessed the reads with MiXCR, giving one entry per CDR3 protein. This table holds under 200,000 distinct CDR3 sequences, 9.5% found once. Sequences were obtained from PBMCs. The receptor comes from a human donor in good health (CMV status not recorded). Some clones in this sample may be carry-over from other donors' samples.

In DNA, the CDR3 is TGTGCCAGCAGCTTAGCTAGCAGCTACAATGAGCAGTTCTTC. Encoded protein: CASSLASSYNEQFF. V is TRBV7-8 and J is TRBJ2-1; no clear D. The V end was cut by 0 bases, the J end by 3 bases, with 6 bases between. Germline-derived CDR1 and CDR2 are SGHVS and FQNEAQ. This CDR3 region has 14 residues.